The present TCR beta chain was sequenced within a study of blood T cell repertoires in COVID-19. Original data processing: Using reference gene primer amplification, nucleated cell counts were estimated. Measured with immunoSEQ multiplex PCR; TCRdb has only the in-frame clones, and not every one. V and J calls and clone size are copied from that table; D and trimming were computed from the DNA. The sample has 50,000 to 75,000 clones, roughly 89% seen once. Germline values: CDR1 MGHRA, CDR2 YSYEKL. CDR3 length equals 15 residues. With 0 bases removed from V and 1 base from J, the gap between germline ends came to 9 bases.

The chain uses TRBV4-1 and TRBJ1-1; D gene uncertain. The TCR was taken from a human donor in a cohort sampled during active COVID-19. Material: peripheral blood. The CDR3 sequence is CASSQDAGENTEAFF. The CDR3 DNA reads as TGCGCCAGCAGCCAAGATGCGGGAGAGAACACTGAAGCTTTCTTT.